This note documents a single TCR beta chain sequence. Its antigen has not been determined. The germline V gene yields SGHDT for CDR1 and YYEEEE for CDR2. There are 13 amino acids in the CDR3, from cysteine to phenylalanine inclusive. No DNA sequence was recorded. This sample is drawn from a study of monozygotic twins with inflammatory bowel disease (dated by TCRdb to between 2018 and 2021). Concerning the study at large: In total, roughly 30 monozygotic twin pairs made up the full study: 19 Danish pairs, all IBD-discordant, plus nine German pairs, of which four were IBD-concordant and five were IBD-discordant. The search for disease-associated traits relied mainly on comparing, within discordant pairs, IBD patients with their genetically identical healthy co-twins. Each individual had, on average, about 151 000 unique TCRalpha sequences and 181 000 unique TCRbeta sequences available for analysis.

Points the paper makes about the study in general: Background noise and inter-individual variability may have been introduced into the repertoires by the differing immunosuppressive treatments among patients. A decrease in TCRbeta repertoire diversity, as measured by inverse Simpson index, was observed in IBD patients compared with their healthy co-twins. Different T cell subtypes could not be distinguished in the analysis. No single strong signal or clonotype linked to IBD turned up in the results, so the idea that one exists was not supported. Compared with healthy twins, IBD patients shared fewer clonotypes with other individuals, and the difference was most pronounced in patients with signs of disease activity. Repertoire similarity did not differ between concordant and discordant twins, which could be due to limited statistical power.

From each donor, an approximately 2.5 ml peripheral blood sample was drawn into PAXgene tubes and stored at -80 degrees C. Total RNA was isolated from whole blood with the PAXgene blood miRNA kit on an automated QIAcube, without T cell sorting. Peripheral blood from monozygotic twin pairs who were concordant or discordant for inflammatory bowel disease underwent deep TCRalpha and TCRbeta repertoire profiling using unique molecular barcoding. Smoking habits were recorded for all twin pairs, with individuals classified as current, former or never smokers. Library construction relied on 5' RACE. Preparation of each TCR library used around 3.5 ug of total RNA. cDNA was synthesized with SMARTScribe reverse transcriptase in eight separate reactions per sample. During cDNA synthesis, unique molecular identifiers containing a 6-nucleotide sample barcode were introduced by template switching. TCRalpha and TCRbeta cDNA was amplified in two nested PCRs of about 16 and 10 cycles, and bead purification was carried out after each PCR. Before amplification, the cDNA was treated with uracil DNA-glycosylase and purified using the QIAquick PCR purification kit. The second PCR added Illumina TruSeq-compatible adapters along with sample-specific barcodes. TapeStation and Qubit were used to check library quality and concentration, and 5 to 6 ng of each library went into the pool. Sequencing of pooled libraries was carried out on an Illumina HiSeq2500 single-index Rapid Run using 2 x 100 bp reads and custom sequencing primers. The source study handled its data this way. MiGEC version 1.2.6 was used for UMI-based consensus assembly to correct PCR and sequencing errors. V(D)J alignment, clonotype assembly and CDR3 extraction were performed with MiXCR version 2.1.1. Normalisation of gene usage, clonotype sharing and MAIT/NKT TCR abundance was achieved by analysing the top 1000, 10 000 and 20 000 clonotypes per sample. Diversity was computed as the inverse Simpson index with the vegan R package after downsampling to 27 000 UMIs. Paired Mann-Whitney U tests were applied to discordant twin pairs, and Benjamini-Hochberg correction was used for multiple testing. After reprocessing by TCRdb, each CDR3 protein sequence is one entry, and no DNA is given. The V and J calls come from TCRdb's annotation, not from the publication. The sample table gives about 110,000 distinct CDR3 sequences. The top ten constitute around 11% of the sample.

The receptor comes from a human donor with ulcerative colitis or Crohn's disease, or a healthy co-twin of an affected twin (not recorded which). The sequence is built from TRBV5-6 and TRBJ2-1. Sequencing was carried out using blood. The CDR3 region has the sequence CASSPSGWNEQFF. Where the CDR3 stops, the reference TRBV5-6 and TRBJ2-1 genes take over; the full variable domain is DAGVTQSPTHLIKTRGQQVTLRCSPKSGHDTVSWYQQALGQGPQFIFQYYEEEERQRGNFPDRFSGHQFPNYSSELNVNALLLGDSALYLCASSPSGWNEQFFGPGTRLTVL.